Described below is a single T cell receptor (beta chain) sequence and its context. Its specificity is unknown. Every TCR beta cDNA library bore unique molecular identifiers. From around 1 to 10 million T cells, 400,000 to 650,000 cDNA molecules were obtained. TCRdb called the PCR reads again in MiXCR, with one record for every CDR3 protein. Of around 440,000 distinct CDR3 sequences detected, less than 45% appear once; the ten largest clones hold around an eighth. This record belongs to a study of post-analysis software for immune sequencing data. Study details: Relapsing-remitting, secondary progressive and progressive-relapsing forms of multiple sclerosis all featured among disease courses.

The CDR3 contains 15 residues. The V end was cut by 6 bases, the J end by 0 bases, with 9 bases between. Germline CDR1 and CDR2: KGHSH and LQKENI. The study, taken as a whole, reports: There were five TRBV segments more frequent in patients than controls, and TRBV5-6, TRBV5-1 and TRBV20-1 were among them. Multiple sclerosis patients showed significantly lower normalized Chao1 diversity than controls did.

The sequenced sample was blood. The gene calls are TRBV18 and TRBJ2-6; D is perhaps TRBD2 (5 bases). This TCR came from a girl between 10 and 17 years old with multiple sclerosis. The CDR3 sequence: CASSRELSGANVLTF. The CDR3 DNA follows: TGTGCCAGCTCTAGGGAGCTCTCTGGGGCCAACGTCCTGACTTTC.